This record looks at one TCR beta chain sequence and its context. The antigen is unknown. V was cut by 1 base and J by 3 bases, with 16 bases left in between. CDR1 and CDR2 (germline): LNHDA, SQIVND (reference sequence). The CDR3 totals 16 residues. The data derive from a study of cytomegalovirus exposure and HLA in healthy donors. Study findings and constraints: The study reported that TCR beta sequences accurately predicted HLA-A and HLA-B alleles in most subjects. Most likely, a cluster of highly shared sequence variants arose as a sequencing artifact. Associated with cytomegalovirus, according to the listing, were some 180 TCR beta chains. Specificity of a few CMV-associated chains for CMV antigens was verified in vitro.

Researchers ran the PCR with 60 Vbeta and 13 Jbeta primers. Produced via immunoSEQ multiplex PCR; TCRdb's table is partial and in-frame only. Found here are approximately 260,000 clones, 84% of them singletons; the top ten hold more than 1.5%. Sequencing was done on a sample of PBMCs. The chain employs TRBV19 and TRBJ2-7; the D gene is possibly TRBD2 (6 bases). This TCR was sampled from a woman aged 40-49 years in good health and CMV-seropositive. The CDR3 DNA reads TGTGCCAGTAGTATAGCAAACTTTGGGACTCGCTACGAGCAGTACTTC. This encodes CASSIANFGTRYEQYF.